These 29 T cell receptor beta chains originate from one sample sequenced in a study of T-cell reconstitution after alpha-beta-depleted transplantation in children. TCRbeta library preparation incorporated unique molecular identifiers. TCRdb used MiXCR to reprocess the PCR reads, holding one entry per CDR3 protein. The profile covers 700,000 to 950,000 distinct CDR3 sequences, with around 15% appearing a single time and 5% taken by the ten largest. Material: PBMCs, mostly from graft donor cells, obtained 360 days after TCRalphabeta/CD19-depleted stem cell transplant. These receptor sequences come from a male patient under 18 who had a stem cell transplant for acute lymphoblastic leukemia, so the T cells may come from the graft donor.

This clonotype was detected a few times. V is TRBV5-5 and J is TRBJ2-5; D unresolved. The CDR3 is 12 amino acids. V gave up 4 bases and J gave up 5 bases, with 9 bases separating them. The germline V gene encodes CDR1 SGHKS and CDR2 YYEKEE (reference sequence). The CDR3 DNA follows: TGTGCCAGCAGCCGCCCCCGGGAGACCCAGTACTTC. Protein product: CASSRPRETQYF.

This clonotype was seen a handful of times. The CDR3 sequence: CASSLRLTSGRDQETQYF. The CDR3 coding sequence is TGTGCCAGCAGCTTACGCCTGACTAGCGGGAGGGACCAAGAGACCCAGTACTTC. This chain uses TRBV11-1 with TRBJ2-5, with TRBD2 identical over 14 bases. CDR1 is SGHAT and CDR2 is FQDESV in the germline V gene (reference sequence). Germline trimming cut 2 bases from V and 0 bases from J; bases unmatched to any gene: 5. CDR3 length equals 18 residues.

This clonotype was recorded a few times. V gene TRBV4-1 combines with J gene TRBJ2-7; D is undetermined. The CDR3 sequence is 14 residues long. CDR1 MGHRA and CDR2 YSYEKL come from the germline V gene. Trimming left V 1 base short and J 3 bases short, with 10 bases between. The CDR3 coding sequence is TGCGCCAGCAGCCAAGTCCTCCCAGACTACGAGCAGTACTTC. It yields the protein CASSQVLPDYEQYF.

J is TRBJ2-3 and V is TRBV7-8; 7 nucleotides match TRBD2. This CDR3 has 16 residues. V lost 1 base, J lost 3 bases, and 7 bases stayed unmatched. CDR1 and CDR2 (germline): SGHVS, FQNEAQ. The CDR3 here is CASSLEWGSGTDTQYF. In nucleotides, the CDR3 is TGTGCCAGCAGCTTAGAGTGGGGTAGCGGGACAGATACGCAGTATTTT.

This clonotype appeared a few times. The rearrangement joins TRBV27 to TRBJ2-2; no firm D call. Germline lookup yields CDR1 MNHEY and CDR2 SMNVEV (reference sequence). V lost 3 bases and J lost 6, with 11 bases in between. CDR3 length: 14 residues. The CDR3 sequence: CASSLQQVAGELFF. The CDR3 DNA reads as TGTGCCAGCAGTTTGCAACAAGTGGCCGGGGAGCTGTTTTTT.

The rearrangement uses TRBV11-3 and TRBJ2-2, with TRBD2 as a possible D gene (6 bases). V was cut by 10 bases and J by 0 bases, with 30 bases left in between. Germline CDR1 is SGHNT and CDR2 is YENEEA. The CDR3 loop spans 20 amino acids. Here the CDR3 DNA reads TGTGCCACCAAGTACCGCCTGCTTACTTCGGGAGTAGCGAACACCGGGGAGCTGTTTTTT. It is translated as CATKYRLLTSGVANTGELFF. Using reference TRBV11-3 and TRBJ2-2 for the parts outside the CDR3, the full variable domain is EAGVVQSPRYKIIEKKQPVAFWCNPISGHNTLYWYLQNLGQGPELLIRYENEEAVDDSQLPKDRFSAERLKGVDSTLKIQPAELGDSAVYLCATKYRLLTSGVANTGELFFGEGSRLTVL.

In its sample, this clonotype was seen a few times. The CDR3 region is CASSQARRLYNEQFF. CDR3 DNA: TGTGCCAGCAGCCAAGCGAGGAGGCTCTACAATGAGCAGTTCTTC. The V and J genes are TRBV3-1 and TRBJ2-1; tentative D call: TRBD2 (5 bases). The V end was cut by 1 base, the J end by 3 bases, with 10 bases between. CDR3 size: 15 residues. CDR1 and CDR2 (germline): LGHDT, YNNKEL (reference sequence).

The table lists this clonotype with a few counts. The V call is TRBV4-1, the J call TRBJ2-5; D is ambiguous. V was trimmed by 2 bases and J by 2 bases, leaving 9 bases between them. CDR3 length: 14 residues. From germline, CDR1 is MGHRA and CDR2 YSYEKL. This CDR3 reads CASSQLTRQETQYF. In DNA form, the CDR3 reads TGCGCCAGCAGCCAACTGACACGGCAAGAGACCCAGTACTTC.

The chain is built from TRBV5-1 and TRBJ2-7, with 8 bases matching TRBD2. Germline V gives CDR1 SGHRS, CDR2 YFSETQ. J was trimmed by 5 bases and V by 3 bases; bases with no gene match: 7. The CDR3 totals 14 residues. The CDR3 region has the DNA TGCGCCAGCAGCTCAAGCGGGAGCAGGAACGAGCAGTACTTC. Protein product: CASSSSGSRNEQYF. Full variable domain (outside the CDR3, taken from reference TRBV5-1 and TRBJ2-7): KAGVTQTPRYLIKTRGQQVTLSCSPISGHRSVSWYQQTPGQGLQFLFEYFSETQRNKGNFPGRFSGRQFSNSRSEMNVSTLELGDSALYLCASSSSGSRNEQYFGPGTRLTVT.

This clonotype was seen many times. This chain links TRBV7-2 with TRBJ2-3; 9 bases agree with TRBD2. Germline CDR1 SGHTA, CDR2 FQGNSA. With 3 bases clipped from V and 1 base from J, the junction kept 5 bases outside the gene matches. There are 16 residues in the CDR3. The CDR3 loop is CASSFRLAGRTDTQYF. For the CDR3, the DNA is TGTGCCAGCAGCTTTCGGCTAGCGGGACGCACAGATACGCAGTATTTT.

This clonotype was detected a few times. The V gene is TRBV4-2, the J gene TRBJ2-7; possible D gene TRBD2, 5 bases. V lost 1 base and J lost 3, with 13 bases in between. Germline CDR1 LGHNA, CDR2 YNFKEQ. The CDR3 totals 15 residues. CDR3 protein: CASSQVEGTDYEQYF. The CDR3 coding sequence is TGTGCCAGCAGCCAAGTCGAGGGAACCGACTACGAGCAGTACTTC.

This rearrangement joins TRBV20-1 to TRBJ2-7, with unresolved D. This CDR3 is 11 amino acids long. Germline CDR1 reads DFQATT; CDR2 reads SNEGSKA (reference sequence). The V and J ends lost 6 bases and 3 bases respectively, with 9 bases between them. The CDR3 DNA follows: TGCAGTGCCCCATGGGACTACGAGCAGTACTTC. Translation gives CSAPWDYEQYF.

This clonotype was observed a handful of times. CDR3 amino acids: CASSPRERVNTEAFF. The CDR3 coding sequence is TGTGCCAGCTCACCAAGAGAACGGGTGAACACTGAAGCTTTCTTT. The chain combines TRBV18 with TRBJ1-1; D remains ambiguous. The CDR3 contains 15 residues. Trimming took 2 bases from V and 0 from J, leaving 10 bases between them. Germline CDR1 reads KGHSH; CDR2 reads LQKENI. Supplemented by reference TRBV18 and TRBJ1-1, the full variable domain reads NAGVMQNPRHLVRRRGQEARLRCSPMKGHSHVYWYRQLPEEGLKFMVYLQKENIIDESGMPKERFSAEFPKEGPSILRIQQVVRGDSAAYFCASSPRERVNTEAFFGQGTRLTVV.

This clonotype was detected a few times. This chain connects TRBV29-1 to TRBJ1-3, with D unresolved. V lost 4 bases and J 0 bases, leaving 7 bases between the germline ends. The CDR3 runs to 13 residues. Germline-derived CDR1 and CDR2 are SQVTM and ANQGSEA. The CDR3 sequence is CSVVSSSGNTIYF. The CDR3 bases are TGCAGCGTTGTGTCCAGCTCTGGAAACACCATATATTTT.

This clonotype was recorded many times. J is TRBJ2-3 and V is TRBV9; 10 positions match TRBD1. This CDR3 contains 17 residues. The V gene end was trimmed by 2 bases and the J gene end by 5 bases; junction bases not matched to a gene: 11. Germline V gene data show CDR1 as SGDLS and CDR2 as YYNGEE. CDR3 coding DNA: TGTGCCAGCAGCGTTACCCGACAGGGGGCAAGTGGAGATACGCAGTATTTT. Residues: CASSVTRQGASGDTQYF. The entire variable domain, with the rest obtained from reference TRBV9 and TRBJ2-3, is as follows: DSGVTQTPKHLITATGQRVTLRCSPRSGDLSVYWYQQSLDQGLQFLIQYYNGEERAKGNILERFSAQQFPDLHSELNLSSLELGDSALYFCASSVTRQGASGDTQYFGPGTRLTVL.

This clonotype was seen a few times. V usage is TRBV24-1 and J usage is TRBJ1-1; unclear D gene. V lost 5 bases, J lost 5 bases, and 14 bases lay in between. Germline loops: CDR1 KGHDR, CDR2 SFDVKD. The CDR3 covers 14 residues. CDR3 residues: CATSVGPLLTEAFF. CDR3 coding DNA: TGTGCCACCAGTGTTGGCCCTTTGCTTACTGAAGCTTTCTTT.

This clonotype was observed at least ten times. The J gene is TRBJ2-3, the V gene TRBV7-9; D is undetermined. Per germline, CDR1 SEHNR and CDR2 FQNEAQ (reference sequence). Trimming cost V 3 bases and J 4 bases, with 11 bases left between them. This CDR3 spans 14 amino acids. CDR3 coding DNA: TGTGCCAGCAGCTTTCCCCGGGCGTCAGATACGCAGTATTTT. Protein: CASSFPRASDTQYF.

This clonotype was recorded many times. The chain employs TRBV18 and TRBJ1-2; no reliable D call. This CDR3 contains 15 residues. Germline V gene data show CDR1 as KGHSH and CDR2 as LQKENI. V lost 6 bases to trimming and J lost 0 bases, with 14 bases between them. The chain's CDR3 is CASSTGIRANYGYTF. CDR3 DNA: TGTGCCAGCTCTACCGGGATAAGAGCTAACTATGGCTACACCTTC.

CDR3 sequence (DNA): TGCGCCAGCAGCTTGGTGTCCCCGAGGGAGCTGGTCCCCTACAATGAGCAGTTCTTC. Encoded protein: CASSLVSPRELVPYNEQFF. The chain couples TRBV5-1 to TRBJ2-1; tentatively, D is TRBD2 (5 bases). Trimming pared 0 bases from V and 2 bases from J, leaving 21 bases between. The germline gives CDR1 SGHRS, CDR2 YFSETQ. This CDR3 region has 19 residues.

This clonotype turned up a few times. CDR3 in DNA: TGTGCCAGCAGCTCACAAGCCGACAGGTCCGGGGAGCTGTTTTTT. Amino acids: CASSSQADRSGELFF. This chain connects TRBV7-9 to TRBJ2-2, with a tentative D call TRBD1 (6 bases). Germline CDR1 SEHNR, CDR2 FQNEAQ (reference sequence). The CDR3 loop spans 15 amino acids. Trimming pared 4 bases from V and 6 bases from J, leaving 15 bases between.

This clonotype was seen only a few times. The J gene is TRBJ2-1, the V gene TRBV9; D is uncertain. The ends were cut back, 0 bases at V and 9 bases at J, with 16 bases in the middle. Germline lookup yields CDR1 SGDLS and CDR2 YYNGEE. This CDR3 is 15 amino acids long. Here the CDR3 reads CASSVAGISGGEQFF. CDR3 bases: TGTGCCAGCAGCGTAGCGGGTATCTCAGGCGGTGAGCAGTTCTTC.

Here the CDR3 DNA reads TGTGCCAGCAGCGGGGATAGCCGAACAGGTACCGGGGAGCTGTTTTTT. This codes for CASSGDSRTGTGELFF. This chain links TRBV9 with TRBJ2-2, with a weak D call TRBD1 (5 bases). The germline V gene encodes CDR1 SGDLS and CDR2 YYNGEE. CDR3 length: 16 amino acids. Trimming took off 3 bases at V and 5 bases at J, with 17 bases between the two ends.

This chain connects TRBV12-3 or TRBV12-4 to TRBJ1-2, with D perhaps TRBD1 (6 bases). CDR3 size: 15 residues. The V gene lost 1 base and the J gene lost 0 bases, with 9 bases spanning the gap. CDR3 nucleotide sequence: TGTGCCAGCAGTTTAGTTCAGGGGACTAACTATGGCTACACCTTC. Translation: CASSLVQGTNYGYTF.

The chain carries TRBV25-1 and TRBJ1-2; D unresolved. CDR1 and CDR2 (germline): MGHDK, SYGVNS. The CDR3 covers 13 residues. The germline V and J ends were trimmed by 2 bases and 5 bases, with 9 bases remaining between them. The CDR3 here is CASSEEGWYGYTF. The DNA of the CDR3 is TGTGCCAGCAGTGAAGAGGGCTGGTATGGCTACACCTTC.

This clonotype was counted only a few times. J is TRBJ2-2 and V is TRBV4-1, with TRBD1 as a possible D gene (5 bases). Germline lookup yields CDR1 MGHRA and CDR2 YSYEKL. The CDR3 contains 18 residues. Between the trimmed V and J ends, which lost 5 bases and 5 bases, there was a span of 24 bases. DNA for the CDR3: TGCGCCAGCAGCTGGTCGGGCTTATCAGGGAAGGGAACCGGGGAGCTGTTTTTT. Residues: CASSWSGLSGKGTGELFF.

The V and J genes are TRBV10-3 and TRBJ2-7; 11 positions agree with TRBD1. V shed 2 bases, J shed 10 bases, and the junction held 16 bases outside the gene matches. The germline V gene encodes CDR1 ENHRY and CDR2 SYGVKD. The CDR3 runs to 17 residues. CDR3: CAISEEVGQGARESQYF. CDR3 DNA sequence: TGTGCCATCAGTGAGGAAGTAGGACAGGGGGCGCGGGAGTCTCAGTACTTC.

The rearrangement joins TRBV19 to TRBJ2-7; D unresolved. V was cut by 6 bases and J by 4 bases, with 16 bases left in between. Germline-derived CDR1 and CDR2 are LNHDA and SQIVND (reference sequence). The CDR3 runs 14 residues. Here the CDR3 reads CASRSARFPYEQYF. The CDR3 region has the DNA TGTGCCAGTAGGTCGGCCAGGTTCCCGTACGAGCAGTACTTC.

The genes are TRBV7-3 and TRBJ2-3; TRBD2 matches at 16 bases. V lost 1 base and J lost 4; bases outside the gene matches: 17. Germline V gives CDR1 SGHTA, CDR2 FQGTGA. The CDR3 runs to 22 residues. The CDR3 DNA reads TGTGCCAGCAGCTTAAAGCGCCCCGGGACTAGCGGGAGGGCCCTATGGGCAGATACGCAGTATTTT. Residues: CASSLKRPGTSGRALWADTQYF.

This chain links TRBV28 with TRBJ2-5, with 7 bases identical to TRBD2. Germline assignment: CDR1 MDHEN and CDR2 SYDVKM. V gave up 6 bases and J gave up 4 bases; unmatched junction bases: 14. The CDR3 length is 16 residues. CDR3 nucleotide sequence: TGTGCCAGCAGCCCAACTAGCGCCTTAGAGGGAGAGACCCAGTACTTC. It yields the protein CASSPTSALEGETQYF.